This T cell receptor beta chain was documented in a study of T cells expressing NK-cell markers. The wider study: According to the study, TCR beta repertoires originated from sorted CD3+CD56+NKG2C+, CD3+CD56+NKG2C- and CD3+CD56-NKG2C+ T cells.

Concerning this clonotype: What it binds is not known.

The CDR3 consists of 14 residues. The authors generated TCR beta cDNA through 5'RACE template switching with UMIs. From the 5' RACE reads, TCRdb lists one entry per CDR3 protein and no DNA. The record lists 400,000 or so distinct CDR3 sequences, of which the ten most abundant hold approximately 11%. Study results and caveats: In roughly six donors, dominant CD3+CD56+NKG2C+ clonotypes ranked among the top 10 CD8+ clonotypes.

V and J are TRBV12-3 or TRBV12-4 and TRBJ2-7; TCRdb picks TRBD2, but there is no DNA to check that call. The sequenced sample consisted of blood T cells: a sorted CD56 or NKG2C T cell subset, CD4+ or CD8+ T cells, or bulk PBMC T cells (not recorded which). The clonotype was recovered from a woman aged 50 to 65 in good health. CDR3 region: CASSFSGGFYEQYF.